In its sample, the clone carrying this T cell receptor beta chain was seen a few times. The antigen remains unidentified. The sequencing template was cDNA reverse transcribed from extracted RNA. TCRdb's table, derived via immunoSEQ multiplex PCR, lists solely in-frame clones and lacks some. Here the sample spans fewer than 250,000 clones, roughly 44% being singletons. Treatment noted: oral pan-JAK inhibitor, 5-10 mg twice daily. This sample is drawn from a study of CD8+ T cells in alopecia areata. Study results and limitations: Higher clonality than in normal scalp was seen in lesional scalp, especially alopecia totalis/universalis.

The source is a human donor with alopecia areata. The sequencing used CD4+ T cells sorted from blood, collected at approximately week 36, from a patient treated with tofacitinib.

CDR3 sequence (DNA): TGTGCCAGCAGCATCGACCTCTCTGGAAACACCATATATTTT. As protein: CASSIDLSGNTIYF. The genes are TRBV11-1 and TRBJ1-3; D is uncertain. CDR1 SGHAT and CDR2 FQDESV come from the germline V gene (reference sequence). V gave up 5 bases and J gave up 0 bases, with 8 bases separating them. There are 14 residues in the CDR3.